This T cell receptor (beta chain) was documented in a study of blood T cells in healthy people across ages. Study-level results: The authors considered diversity estimates from one million T cells to be underestimates.

On this clonotype: The antigen is unknown.

CDR1 and CDR2 from the germline V gene are MDHEN and SYDVKM. This CDR3 region has 13 residues. V gave up 5 bases and J gave up 5 bases, with 11 bases separating them. Primers used in a second PCR of roughly 6 to 11 cycles were a sample-barcoded 5' primer and a J-beta primer mix. TCRdb re-analysed the 5' RACE reads in MiXCR, keeping a single row per CDR3 protein. The sample records around 1.5 million distinct CDR3 sequences, 40% to 50% being singletons. Sequencing was carried out using blood. The TCR comes from a woman aged 18-29 years in good health. The J gene is TRBJ2-3, the V gene TRBV28; D might be TRBD1 (5 bases). The CDR3 protein is CASSVGVEDTQYF. CDR3 nucleotides: TGTGCCAGCAGTGTAGGGGTTGAAGATACGCAGTATTTT.